These 15 T cell receptor beta chains were sequenced from one sample in a study of metastatic and nonmetastatic thyroid tumors. Thyroid surgery had not been preceded by any treatment in any patient. TCRdb ran MiXCR on the PCR reads. Of about 8,100 clones listed, about 40% are singletons. Sequenced input: tumor tissue. The receptors originated from a male donor with papillary thyroid cancer or a benign thyroid nodule (not recorded which). Some clones in this sample may be carry-over from other donors' samples.

Only a few counts were recorded for this clone. The V gene is TRBV12-3 or TRBV12-4, the J gene TRBJ2-7, with a tentative D call TRBD1 (7 bases). The CDR3 has 12 amino acids. V gave up 5 bases and J gave up 6 bases, with 11 bases separating them. The CDR3 reads CASSHRGLEQYF. CDR3 sequence (DNA): TGTGCCAGCAGTCACAGGGGACTCGAGCAGTACTTC.

This clone was seen more than once but under ten times. The chain uses TRBV11-2 and TRBJ2-1; 10 positions agree with TRBD2. From germline, CDR1 is SGHAT and CDR2 FQNNGV. The length of the CDR3 is 16 residues. The V segment lost 4 bases and the J segment 4 bases; nucleotides outside the gene matches: 7. The CDR3 DNA reads as TGTGCCAGCAGCTCCCGGGCTAGCGGGAGTTACAATGAGCAGTTCTTC. Its protein product is CASSSRASGSYNEQFF.

This chain connects TRBV5-4 to TRBJ2-7; 8 nucleotides align to TRBD2. Germline V gene sequence: CDR1 SGHNT, CDR2 YYREEE (reference sequence). With 3 bases clipped from V and 2 bases from J, the junction kept 10 bases outside the gene matches. The CDR3 contains 16 residues. CDR3 nucleotides: TGTGCCAGCAGCTCGACTAGCGCGGAAAGGGCCTACGAGCAGTACTTC. Translating it yields CASSSTSAERAYEQYF.

With respect to this clone: At one boundary the junction diverges from the germline segment, which might be a read error. The CDR3 nucleotides are TGTGCCAGCAGCTTAGTCGGTCTAGGCGATGAGCATTTCTTC. Residues: CASSLVGLGDEHFF. The V call is TRBV7-9, the J call TRBJ2-1; no definite D call. The CDR3 is 14 residues long. The germline CDR1 and CDR2 sequences are SEHNR and FQNEAQ (reference sequence).

A few counts support this clone. The gene calls are TRBV25-1 and TRBJ1-2, with 8 bases that match TRBD1. Germline V CDR1 and CDR2: MGHDK, SYGVNS. V lost 5 bases, J lost 6 bases, and 8 bases stayed unmatched. This CDR3 is built from 14 residues. The CDR3 nucleotides read TGTGCCAGCAGTCCCGGACAGGGAAGGAATGGCTACACCTTC. Residues: CASSPGQGRNGYTF.

This chain joins TRBV12-3 or TRBV12-4 and TRBJ2-7, with 9 bases aligning to TRBD2. Trimming cost V 3 bases and J 6 bases; bases outside gene matches: 6. The CDR3 length is 14 residues. CDR3 in DNA: TGTGCCAGCAGTTTCGTCGGACTAGCGCGCGAGCAGTACTTC. It yields the protein CASSFVGLAREQYF.

This sequence joins TRBV27 and TRBJ2-3; 10 positions match TRBD2. Germline CDR1 and CDR2: MNHEY and SMNVEV (reference sequence). This CDR3 region has 16 residues. After removal of 0 bases from V and 1 base from J, the junction contained 1 base not matched to a gene. CDR3 DNA: TGTGCCAGCAGTTTATCCGGGACTAGCGGCACAGATACGCAGTATTTT. The encoded protein is CASSLSGTSGTDTQYF.

V usage is TRBV6-5 and J usage is TRBJ1-1; the D is unclear. This CDR3 region has 14 residues. V was shortened by 0 bases and J by 5 bases, with 10 bases between the two germline ends. CDR1 MNHEY and CDR2 SVGAGI come from the germline V gene. CDR3 loop: CASSYSLGGTEAFF. CDR3 coding DNA: TGTGCCAGCAGTTACTCACTCGGTGGGACTGAAGCTTTCTTT.

This chain joins TRBV20-1 and TRBJ1-2, with 7 bases matching TRBD1. This CDR3 is 17 amino acids long. Germline-derived CDR1 and CDR2 are DFQATT and SNEGSKA (reference sequence). Trimming took 4 bases from V and 2 from J; bases not matched to a gene: 16. CDR3 loop: CSATPRQGNLRNYGYTF. CDR3 sequence (DNA): TGCAGTGCTACCCCTAGACAGGGTAATTTGAGGAACTATGGCTACACCTTC.

This clone has a handful of counts. The chain is built from TRBV28 and TRBJ2-2; D gene unclear. There are 16 residues in the CDR3. CDR1 and CDR2 (germline): MDHEN, SYDVKM. Deletions cut 3 bases from V and 1 base from J, with 12 bases between. The CDR3 loop is CASSLPLLKNTGELFF. CDR3 nucleotide sequence: TGTGCCAGCAGTTTGCCCCTGTTAAAGAACACCGGGGAGCTGTTTTTT.

This clone was seen only once. The rearrangement uses TRBV3-1 and TRBJ2-2; unclear D gene. CDR1 is LGHDT and CDR2 is YNNKEL in the germline V gene (reference sequence). This CDR3 has 13 amino acids. Trimming cost V 3 bases and J 9 bases, with 11 bases left between them. The CDR3, as DNA: TGTGCCAGCAGCCACGAAGGAACCCGGGAGCTGTTTTTT. It translates to CASSHEGTRELFF.

The V gene is TRBV12-3 or TRBV12-4, the J gene TRBJ1-3; D is ambiguous. Trimming shortened V by 3 bases and J by 0 bases, and 9 bases separated the two germline ends. The CDR3 covers 15 residues. CDR3 coding DNA: TGTGCCAGCAGTTTTCAGTCTAGCTCTGGAAACACCATATATTTT. It encodes CASSFQSSSGNTIYF.

This clone was recorded only once. The junction and the germline gene differ at one end; a read error may be behind it. The gene calls are TRBV27 and TRBJ2-1; TRBD1 might be the D (5 bases). The germline CDR1 and CDR2 sequences are MNHEY and SMNVEV (reference sequence). There are 19 residues in the CDR3. The CDR3 DNA reads as TGTGCCATCAGTGACGATATAGGGGCTGAGGCGGTCACCTACAATGAGCAGTTCTTC. This sequence encodes CAISDDIGAEAVTYNEQFF.

The chain joins TRBV10-3 to TRBJ2-3, with D maybe TRBD2 (5 bases). Per germline, CDR1 ENHRY and CDR2 SYGVKD. This CDR3 has 11 residues. Trimming took off 5 bases at V and 6 bases at J, with 6 bases between the two ends. The CDR3 region is CAISREDTQYF. CDR3 bases: TGTGCCATCAGTAGGGAGGATACGCAGTATTTT.

As regards this clone: The junction shows a germline mismatch at one end, possibly a read error. The J gene is TRBJ1-1, the V gene TRBV6-1, with D perhaps matching TRBD1 (6 bases). CDR3 length: 16 residues. Germline assignment: CDR1 MNHNS and CDR2 SASEGT. The DNA for the CDR3 is TGTGCCAGCAGTGAATCTACATGGGACATGAACACTGAGGCTTTCTTT. Encoded protein: CASSESTWDMNTEAFF.